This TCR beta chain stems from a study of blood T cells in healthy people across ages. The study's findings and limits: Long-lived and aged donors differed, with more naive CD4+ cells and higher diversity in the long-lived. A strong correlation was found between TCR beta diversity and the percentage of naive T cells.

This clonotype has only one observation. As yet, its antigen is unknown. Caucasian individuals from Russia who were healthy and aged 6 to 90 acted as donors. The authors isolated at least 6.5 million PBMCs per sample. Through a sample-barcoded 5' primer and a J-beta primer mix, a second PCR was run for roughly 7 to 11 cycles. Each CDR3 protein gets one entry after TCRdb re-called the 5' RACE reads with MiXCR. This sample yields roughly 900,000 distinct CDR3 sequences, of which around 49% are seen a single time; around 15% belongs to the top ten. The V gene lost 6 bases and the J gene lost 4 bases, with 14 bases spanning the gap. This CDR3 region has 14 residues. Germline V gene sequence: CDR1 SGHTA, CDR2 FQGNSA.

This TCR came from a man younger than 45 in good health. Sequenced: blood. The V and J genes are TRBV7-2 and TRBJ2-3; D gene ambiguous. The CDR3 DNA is TGTGCCAGCAGGGGCCCCCTCAGTTCAGATACGCAGTATTTT. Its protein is CASRGPLSSDTQYF.